This TCR beta chain derives from a study of blood T cell repertoires in COVID-19. Study in general: The analysed material was cDNA or gDNA that came from T cells, B-cell-depleted T cells, or PBMCs.

Produced via immunoSEQ multiplex PCR; TCRdb's table is partial and in-frame only. This sample has about 27,000 clones, with about 83% found just once. The sequenced sample was peripheral blood. The clonotype was recovered from a man between 65 and 85 years old with acute or convalescent COVID-19.

CDR3 in DNA: TGTGCCAGCAGTTACTCGCGGACAGTCAATCAGCCCCAGCATTTT. This codes for CASSYSRTVNQPQHF. The V gene is TRBV6-2 or TRBV6-3, the J gene TRBJ1-5; possibly TRBD1 for D (6 bases). The germline V gene has CDR1 MNHEY and CDR2 SVGEGT. V was clipped by 0 bases and J by 3 bases, with 9 bases between them. This CDR3 contains 15 residues.